The T cell receptor (beta chain) described here comes from a study of cytotoxic CD8 clonotypes in ibrutinib-treated CLL. On the study more broadly: Among responders, about 25 were partial and 2 complete; after median roughly 68 months, approximately 15 stayed remitted and roughly 12 progressed. Overall study findings and caveats: Elevated clonality accompanied ibrutinib response, with a return toward baseline values at progression. Public clonotypes proved infrequent, and on treatment they shrank or remained steady.

Details on this clone: Its target is unknown.

The assay was immunoSEQ multiplex PCR, and TCRdb's table has in-frame clones only and misses some. The sample yields about 50,000 clones, around 78% seen once. Deletions cut 3 bases from V and 4 bases from J, with 12 bases between. The germline V gene has CDR1 MNHEY and CDR2 SVGAGI. This CDR3 is built from 14 residues. PBMCs that had been cryopreserved were the source of roughly 2 micrograms of genomic DNA for TCR beta libraries. The sequence came from a human donor with chronic lymphocytic leukemia. The chain carries TRBV6-5 and TRBJ2-5, with a possible D match to TRBD1 (5 bases). This specimen consisted of PBMCs, obtained after 24 months of ibrutinib treatment. CDR3 coding DNA: TGTGCCAGCAGTTATGGCCAGGGCGGAGAGACCCAGTACTTC. Protein product: CASSYGQGGETQYF.